This entry is about one T cell receptor beta chain. The antigen is unknown. The data stem from a study of T-cell reconstitution after alpha-beta-depleted transplantation in children. General observations from the study: Several hundred rapidly expanded clones from non-depleted graft cells reportedly supplied alpha-beta T cells about two months post-transplant. Surviving recipient cells, namely T cells and thymic progenitors, were the source of high day-60 TCRbeta diversity in some patients. T-cell counts and diversity at one year following transplant were attributed mainly to newly produced T cells.

Germline CDR1 and CDR2: MNHEY and SMNVEV (reference sequence). V lost 1 base to trimming and J lost 1 base, with 11 bases between them. The CDR3 loop spans 16 amino acids. Unique molecular identifiers were incorporated into the prepared TCRbeta library. TCRdb reprocessed the PCR reads with MiXCR, giving one entry per CDR3 protein. The top ten hold about 2% of the sample, which has 400,000 to 550,000 distinct CDR3 sequences, 10% seen once. Sequenced material: PBMCs, taken before TCRalphabeta/CD19-depleted stem cell transplant. The source is a child between 2 and 9 years old with inherited bone marrow failure, due to receive a stem cell transplant. The chain joins TRBV27 to TRBJ2-4, with TRBD2 as a possible D gene (7 bases). The DNA for the CDR3 is TGTGCCAGCAGTTTATTCGGGGGGCACGCCAAAAACATTCAGTACTTC. Its translation is CASSLFGGHAKNIQYF.